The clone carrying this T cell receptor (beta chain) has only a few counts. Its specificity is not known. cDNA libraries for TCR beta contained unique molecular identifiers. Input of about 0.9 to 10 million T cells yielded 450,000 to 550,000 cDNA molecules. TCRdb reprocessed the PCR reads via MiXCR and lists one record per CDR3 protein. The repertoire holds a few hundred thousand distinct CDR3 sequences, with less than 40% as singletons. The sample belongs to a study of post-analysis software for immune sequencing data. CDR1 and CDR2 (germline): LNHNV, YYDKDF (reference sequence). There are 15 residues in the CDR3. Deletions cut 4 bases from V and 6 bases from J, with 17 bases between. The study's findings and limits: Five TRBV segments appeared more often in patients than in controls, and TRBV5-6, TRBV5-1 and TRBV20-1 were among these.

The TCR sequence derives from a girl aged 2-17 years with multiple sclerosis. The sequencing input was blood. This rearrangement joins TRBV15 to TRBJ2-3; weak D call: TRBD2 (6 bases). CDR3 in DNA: TGTGCCACCAGCAACCGCGGAAGCGGAGGGGATACGCAGTATTTT. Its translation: CATSNRGSGGDTQYF. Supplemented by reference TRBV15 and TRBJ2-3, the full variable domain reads DAMVIQNPRYQVTQFGKPVTLSCSQTLNHNVMYWYQQKSSQAPKLLFHYYDKDFNNEADTPDNFQSRRPNTSFCFLDIRSPGLGDTAMYLCATSNRGSGGDTQYFGPGTRLTVL.